Sequencing of this T cell receptor (beta chain) was carried out in a study of T cells after yellow fever vaccination. One entry per CDR3 protein results from TCRdb running MiXCR on the 5' RACE reads. The table has roughly 120,000 distinct CDR3 sequences, 6.5% to 9% seen once. The length of the CDR3 is 13 residues. Germline CDR1 reads MNHEY; CDR2 reads SVGAGI. Trimming left V 0 bases short and J 7 bases short, with 6 bases between. The chain couples TRBV6-5 to TRBJ2-2; D not resolved. The sequencing used CD8+ T cells sorted from PBMCs, collected 45 days after the yellow fever booster vaccination. The receptor's source is a man aged 30 to 45 who received the YFV17D yellow fever vaccine. The CDR3 DNA reads as TGTGCCAGCAGTTACTCGGTGGACGGGGAGCTGTTTTTT. The encoded protein is CASSYSVDGELFF.